One and the same sample provided the 4 T cell receptor beta chains below, sequenced in a study of shared T cell receptors in the human thymus. The table came from immunoSEQ multiplex PCR; TCRdb's copy has only in-frame clones and leaves some out. The data contain 65,000 to 70,000 clones, about 95% of them seen just once; the ten biggest clones take up approximately 0.035%. The sample consisted of thymocytes. The receptors shown here come from a human donor.

V usage is TRBV25-1 and J usage is TRBJ1-6, with 8 bases aligning to TRBD1. The trim removed 3 bases at V and 5 bases at J, leaving 9 bases unmatched. Per germline, CDR1 MGHDK and CDR2 SYGVNS. CDR3 length equals 17 residues. The CDR3 DNA is TGTGCCAGCAGTGAGCGCGCCGGACAGGGAGATAATTCACCCCTCCACTTT. It is translated as CASSERAGQGDNSPLHF.

This clone was recorded once. The genes are TRBV27 and TRBJ1-2, with TRBD1 matching 8 bases. This CDR3 has 14 residues. Trimming took 4 bases from V and 4 from J; bases not matched to a gene: 5. The germline V gene encodes CDR1 MNHEY and CDR2 SMNVEV (reference sequence). CDR3 sequence (DNA): TGTGCCAGCAGTTCCGGGGGACAGGTCTATGGCTACACCTTC. Its protein is CASSSGGQVYGYTF.

The chain recombines TRBV5-1 with TRBJ2-7, with 7 bases matching TRBD1. The V gene's germline CDR1 is SGHRS and CDR2 YFSETQ. The CDR3 contains 18 residues. Germline trimming cut 4 bases from V and 9 bases from J; bases unmatched to any gene: 25. The CDR3 loop reads CASSPGSRQALIPGGQYF. The CDR3 DNA reads as TGCGCCAGCAGCCCCGGGTCCCGTCAGGCCCTTATACCAGGGGGGCAGTACTTC.

The gene calls are TRBV7-2 and TRBJ1-1; possibly TRBD1 for D (5 bases). The V end was cut by 3 bases, the J end by 0 bases, with 11 bases between. CDR1 is SGHTA and CDR2 is FQGNSA in the germline V gene. CDR3 size: 15 residues. CDR3 sequence reads: CASSFPGPMNTEAFF. In DNA, the CDR3 is TGTGCCAGCAGCTTCCCGGGACCCATGAACACTGAAGCTTTCTTT. The full variable domain, rest sourced from reference TRBV7-2 and TRBJ1-1, is GAGVSQSPSNKVTEKGKDVELRCDPISGHTALYWYRQSLGQGLEFLIYFQGNSAPDKSGLPSDRFSAERTGGSVSTLTIQRTQQEDSAVYLCASSFPGPMNTEAFFGQGTRLTVV.